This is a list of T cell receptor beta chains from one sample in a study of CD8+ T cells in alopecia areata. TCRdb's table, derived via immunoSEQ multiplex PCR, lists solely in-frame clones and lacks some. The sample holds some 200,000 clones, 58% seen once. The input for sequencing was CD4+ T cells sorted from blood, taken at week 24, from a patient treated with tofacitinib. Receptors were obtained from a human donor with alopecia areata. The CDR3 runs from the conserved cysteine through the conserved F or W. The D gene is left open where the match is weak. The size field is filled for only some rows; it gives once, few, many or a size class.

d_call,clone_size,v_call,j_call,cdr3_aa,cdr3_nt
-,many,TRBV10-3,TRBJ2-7,CAISEVSDNEQYF,TGTGCCATCAGTGAGGTGTCAGATAACGAGCAGTACTTC
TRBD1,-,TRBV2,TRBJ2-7,CASSGDRDTYEQYF,TGTGCCAGCAGCGGGGACAGGGACACCTACGAGCAGTACTTC
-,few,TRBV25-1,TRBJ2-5,CASSRPGLQETQYF,TGTGCCAGCAGTCGCCCCGGACTACAAGAGACCCAGTACTTC
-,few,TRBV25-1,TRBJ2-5,CASSEYKAEQETQYF,TGTGCCAGCAGTGAATATAAAGCGGAGCAAGAGACCCAGTACTTC
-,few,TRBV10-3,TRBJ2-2,CAISPQGTTGELFF,TGTGCCATCAGCCCACAGGGTACCACCGGGGAGCTGTTTTTT
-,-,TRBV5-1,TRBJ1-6,CASSGGTNNSPLHF,TGCGCCAGCAGCGGAGGGACCAATAATTCACCCCTCCACTTT
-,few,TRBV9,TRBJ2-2,CASSVAPNTGELFF,TGTGCCAGCAGCGTAGCTCCGAACACCGGGGAGCTGTTTTTT
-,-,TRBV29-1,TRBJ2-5,CSVGGGKETQYF,TGCAGCGTTGGGGGTGGAAAAGAGACCCAGTACTTC
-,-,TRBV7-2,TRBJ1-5,CASSYSNQPQHF,TGTGCCAGCAGCTATAGCAATCAGCCCCAGCATTTT
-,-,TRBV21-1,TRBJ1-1,CASSKNPGGTEAFF,TGTGCCAGCAGCAAAAACCCGGGGGGCACTGAAGCTTTCTTT
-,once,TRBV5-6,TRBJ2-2,CASSFGADGELFF,TGTGCCAGCAGCTTTGGGGCCGACGGGGAGCTGTTTTTT
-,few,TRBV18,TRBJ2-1,CASSPSLDDIEQFF,TGTGCCAGCTCACCCTCCCTCGACGATATAGAGCAGTTCTTC
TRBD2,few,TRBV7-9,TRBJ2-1,CASSLATSSGNYNEQFF,TGTGCCAGCAGCTTAGCAACGTCTAGCGGAAACTACAATGAGCAGTTCTTC
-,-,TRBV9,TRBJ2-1,CASSSDWSSYNEQFF,TGTGCCAGCAGCTCTGACTGGAGCTCCTACAATGAGCAGTTCTTC
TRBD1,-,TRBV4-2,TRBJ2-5,CASSQDYRGETQYF,TGTGCCAGCAGCCAAGATTACAGGGGAGAGACCCAGTACTTC
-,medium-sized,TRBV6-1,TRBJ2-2,CASSDRQGRLLDTGELFF,TGTGCCAGCAGTGACCGCCAGGGAAGGTTGTTGGACACCGGGGAGCTGTTTTTT
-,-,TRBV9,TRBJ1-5,CASSVAGGLHQPQHF,TGTGCCAGCAGCGTAGCGGGGGGGCTCCATCAGCCCCAGCATTTT
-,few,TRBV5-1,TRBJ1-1,CASSLDGTTTEAFF,TGCGCCAGCAGCTTGGATGGCACTACCACTGAAGCTTTCTTT
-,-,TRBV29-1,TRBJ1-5,CSVEQGFNQPQHF,TGCAGCGTTGAACAGGGTTTCAATCAGCCCCAGCATTTT
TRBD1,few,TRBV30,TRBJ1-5,CAWSMGTDQPQHF,TGTGCCTGGAGTATGGGGACAGATCAGCCCCAGCATTTT
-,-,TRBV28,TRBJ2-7,CATSGEGEQYF,TGTGCCACCTCCGGCGAGGGCGAGCAGTACTTC
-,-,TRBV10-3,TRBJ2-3,CAISGLRSQDTQYF,TGTGCCATCAGTGGGCTGCGGTCGCAAGATACGCAGTATTTT
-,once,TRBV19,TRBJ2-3,CASNRDATDTQYF,TGTGCCAGTAATCGAGACGCCACAGATACGCAGTATTTT
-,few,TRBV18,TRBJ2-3,CATQIGATDTQYF,TGTGCCACCCAGATTGGGGCAACGGATACGCAGTATTTT
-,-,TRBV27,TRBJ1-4,CASSWSRGEKLFF,TGTGCCAGCAGTTGGTCGCGAGGTGAAAAACTGTTTTTT
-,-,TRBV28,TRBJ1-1,CASSYKERGRAFF,TGTGCCAGCAGCTACAAGGAACGGGGAAGGGCTTTCTTT
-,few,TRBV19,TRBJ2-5,CASSTNREETQYF,TGTGCCAGTAGTACAAACCGGGAAGAGACCCAGTACTTC
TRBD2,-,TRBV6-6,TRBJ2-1,CASSSSGGAYEQFF,TGTGCCAGCAGTAGTAGCGGGGGGGCTTATGAGCAGTTCTTC
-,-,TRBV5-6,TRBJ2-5,CASSLLGARETQYF,TGTGCCAGCAGCTTGTTGGGGGCGCGGGAGACCCAGTACTTC
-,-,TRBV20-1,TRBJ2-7,CSGKKTYEQYF,TGCAGTGGAAAAAAGACCTACGAGCAGTACTTC
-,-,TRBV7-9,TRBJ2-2,CASSLVSGELFF,TGTGCCAGCAGCTTAGTTTCCGGGGAGCTGTTTTTT
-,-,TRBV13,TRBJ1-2,CASSYAGGNYGYTF,TGTGCCAGCAGCTACGCCGGGGGGAACTATGGCTACACCTTC
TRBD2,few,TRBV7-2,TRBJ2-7,CASSSGGNEQYF,TGTGCCAGCAGCTCGGGGGGAAACGAGCAGTACTTC
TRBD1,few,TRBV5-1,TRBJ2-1,CASSLGQGINEQFF,TGCGCCAGCAGCCTGGGACAGGGGATCAATGAGCAGTTCTTC
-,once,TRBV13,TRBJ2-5,CASSLGGGPGETQYF,TGTGCCAGCAGCTTAGGTGGGGGGCCGGGAGAGACCCAGTACTTC
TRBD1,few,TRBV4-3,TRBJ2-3,CASSRGQASTDTQYF,TGCGCCAGCAGCCGGGGACAGGCTAGCACAGATACGCAGTATTTT
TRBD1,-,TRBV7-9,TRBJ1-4,CASSLVDRGREKLFF,TGTGCCAGCAGCTTAGTGGACAGGGGGCGTGAAAAACTGTTTTTT
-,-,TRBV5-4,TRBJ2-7,CASSLASYEQYF,TGTGCCAGCAGCTTGGCGAGCTACGAGCAGTACTTC